A single sample gave rise to the 19 T cell receptor beta chains below, sequenced in a study of brain T cells in children with intractable seizures. Measured with immunoSEQ multiplex PCR; TCRdb has only the in-frame clones, and not every one. The data contain a few hundred thousand clones, roughly 92% of them singletons. Time point reported: blood from clinic visit 5 months post-surgery; TSC patient then seizure free. The sample here was peripheral blood, taken roughly 5 months after surgery. The receptors were gathered from a boy younger than two with tuberous sclerosis and intractable seizures.

The genes are TRBV15 and TRBJ2-6; 9 bases line up with TRBD1. Germline CDR1 reads LNHNV; CDR2 reads YYDKDF (reference sequence). J gave up 2 bases and V 5 bases, and 7 bases lay outside the gene matches. The CDR3 consists of 17 residues. DNA for the CDR3: TGTGCCACCAGCGTAGGGACAGGGCTCACTGGGGCCAACGTCCTGACTTTC. The encoded protein is CATSVGTGLTGANVLTF.

The genes are TRBV3-1 (or the pseudogene TRBV3-2) and TRBJ1-5, with no clear D. Trimming took 1 base from V and 3 from J, leaving 7 bases between them. The V gene's germline CDR1 is LGHDT and CDR2 YNNKEL (reference sequence). The CDR3 sequence is 14 residues long. The CDR3 sequence: CASSQGHANQPQHF. CDR3 DNA sequence: TGTGCCAGCAGCCAAGGGCACGCCAATCAGCCCCAGCATTTT.

V gene TRBV12-3 or TRBV12-4 combines with J gene TRBJ2-3; possible D gene TRBD2, 6 bases. This CDR3 has 13 amino acids. Trimming took 2 bases from V and 5 from J, leaving 8 bases between them. CDR3: CASSLRRGDTQYF. The CDR3 coding sequence is TGTGCCAGCAGTTTAAGGAGGGGAGATACGCAGTATTTT.

CDR3 sequence (DNA): TGTGCCAGCAGTCGGGACAGGGGGGACAATGAGCAGTTCTTC. Translated: CASSRDRGDNEQFF. The chain is built from TRBV2 and TRBJ2-1, with 11 bases matching TRBD1. In germline, CDR1 is SNHLY, CDR2 FYNNEI. The CDR3 has 14 residues. V lost 5 bases, J lost 5 bases, and 2 bases stayed unmatched.

This clone has more than one count but fewer than ten. The chain combines TRBV9 with TRBJ2-1; tentative D call: TRBD2 (6 bases). Trimming took 0 bases from V and 1 from J, leaving 8 bases between them. Per germline, CDR1 SGDLS and CDR2 YYNGEE. This CDR3 has 15 amino acids. This CDR3 reads CASSVEGRSYNEQFF. The CDR3 DNA follows: TGTGCCAGCAGCGTAGAAGGGAGGTCCTACAATGAGCAGTTCTTC.

The chain employs TRBV30 and TRBJ2-7, with D perhaps TRBD2 (6 bases). The CDR3 is 12 residues long. The V end was cut by 2 bases, the J end by 3 bases, with 8 bases between. Germline values: CDR1 GTSNPN, CDR2 SVGIG (reference sequence). The CDR3 here is CAWSSGVYEQYF. The DNA for the CDR3 is TGTGCCTGGAGTTCGGGGGTCTACGAGCAGTACTTC.

V is TRBV5-5 and J is TRBJ2-7; no definite D call. In germline, CDR1 is SGHKS, CDR2 YYEKEE (reference sequence). The CDR3 is made up of 12 amino acids. Trimming removed 0 bases at V and 6 bases at J, with 7 bases between. CDR3 sequence: CASSLGGTEQYF. The CDR3 DNA sequence: TGTGCCAGCAGCTTGGGGGGAACCGAGCAGTACTTC.

This clone has only one observation. The chain recombines TRBV12-3 or TRBV12-4 with TRBJ1-1, with D possibly being TRBD1 (5 bases). The ends were cut back, 6 bases at V and 6 bases at J, with 11 bases in the middle. The CDR3 has 12 amino acids. The CDR3 nucleotides read TGTGCCAGCAGCCCGCGGGGGGCTGAAGCTTTCTTT. Translated, it gives CASSPRGAEAFF.

The gene calls are TRBV3-1 (or the pseudogene TRBV3-2) and TRBJ2-1; unclear D gene. V shed 4 bases and J shed 9 bases, with 10 bases lying between them. Germline assignment: CDR1 LGHDT and CDR2 YNNKEL (reference sequence). This CDR3 has 12 residues. The CDR3 DNA reads TGTGCCAGCAGCCCCAGTGGCACTGAGCAGTTCTTC. Protein: CASSPSGTEQFF.

V gene TRBV5-1 combines with J gene TRBJ2-3; D remains unclear. Trimming removed 5 bases at V and 1 base at J, with 14 bases between. The CDR3 spans 15 residues. Germline values: CDR1 SGHRS, CDR2 YFSETQ. The CDR3 DNA reads TGCGCCAGCAGTAAGATTGCTGGGGGCACAGATACGCAGTATTTT. Encoded protein: CASSKIAGGTDTQYF.

The chain carries TRBV6-2 or TRBV6-3 and TRBJ2-7; 11 nucleotides align to TRBD2. CDR1 MNHEY and CDR2 SVGEGT come from the germline V gene. This CDR3 has 15 amino acids. V dropped 0 bases and J dropped 5; count of bases not matched to a gene: 3. In nucleotides, the CDR3 is TGTGCCAGCAGTTACTCGGGGACTAGCGGAGACGAGCAGTACTTC. Its translation: CASSYSGTSGDEQYF.

The genes are TRBV28 and TRBJ2-7, with 11 nucleotides matching TRBD2. The germline V gene encodes CDR1 MDHEN and CDR2 SYDVKM. J lost 4 bases, V lost 0 bases, and 2 bases had no gene match. This CDR3 region has 15 residues. The CDR3 sequence: CASSLWGTSGYEQYF. For the CDR3, the DNA is TGTGCCAGCAGTTTATGGGGGACTAGCGGATACGAGCAGTACTTC.

J is TRBJ2-7 and V is TRBV5-1; 12 nucleotides agree with TRBD2. Germline trimming cut 0 bases from V and 0 bases from J; bases unmatched to any gene: 7. The length of the CDR3 is 18 residues. CDR1 SGHRS and CDR2 YFSETQ come from the germline V gene. CDR3 bases: TGCGCCAGCAGCTTGGTGCTAGCGGGAGGGCGCAGCTCCTACGAGCAGTACTTC. It specifies CASSLVLAGGRSSYEQYF.

The V and J genes are TRBV30 and TRBJ2-7, with D tentatively TRBD1 (5 bases). The CDR3 is 11 residues long. Per the germline V gene, CDR1 is GTSNPN and CDR2 is SVGIG (reference sequence). Trimming removed 2 bases from V and 4 bases from J, with 6 bases in between. In DNA form, the CDR3 reads TGTGCCTGGAGTCAGGGTTACGAGCAGTACTTC. It codes for CAWSQGYEQYF. Full variable domain (missing parts from reference TRBV30 and TRBJ2-7): SQTIHQWPATLVQPVGSPLSLECTVEGTSNPNLYWYRQAAGRGLQLLFYSVGIGQISSEVPQNLSASRPQDRQFILSSKKLLLSDSGFYLCAWSQGYEQYFGPGTRLTVT.

The chain uses TRBV18 and TRBJ2-5; D is possibly TRBD1 (6 bases). Trimming removed 2 bases from V and 2 bases from J, with 15 bases in between. This CDR3 has 16 residues. Germline CDR1 KGHSH, CDR2 LQKENI. This CDR3 reads CASSPFVAGVQETQYF. The CDR3 DNA sequence: TGTGCCAGCTCACCATTCGTGGCAGGGGTTCAAGAGACCCAGTACTTC. The whole variable domain, remainder taken from reference TRBV18 and TRBJ2-5, is NAGVMQNPRHLVRRRGQEARLRCSPMKGHSHVYWYRQLPEEGLKFMVYLQKENIIDESGMPKERFSAEFPKEGPSILRIQQVVRGDSAAYFCASSPFVAGVQETQYFGPGTRLLVL.

The CDR3 DNA reads as TGTGCCAGCAGCTTAGGGGCAGGACAGAACACTGAAGCTTTCTTT. It translates to CASSLGAGQNTEAFF. The genes are TRBV7-2 and TRBJ1-1, with TRBD1 as a possible D gene (5 bases). V lost 1 base to trimming and J lost 1 base, with 10 bases between them. From germline, CDR1 is SGHTA and CDR2 FQGNSA. The CDR3 is made up of 15 amino acids.

The V gene is TRBV7-9, the J gene TRBJ1-1; 7 bases line up with TRBD1. The CDR3 sequence is 16 residues long. The ends lost 3 bases at V and 5 bases at J; junction bases unmatched: 12. The V gene's germline CDR1 is SEHNR and CDR2 FQNEAQ (reference sequence). This CDR3 reads CASSFWQTGIETEAFF. DNA for the CDR3: TGTGCCAGCAGCTTTTGGCAGACAGGGATTGAGACTGAAGCTTTCTTT.

This chain connects TRBV27 to TRBJ1-2; the match to TRBD1 covers 8 bases. This CDR3 contains 17 residues. Trimming took 2 bases from V and 6 from J; bases not matched to a gene: 14. Germline lookup yields CDR1 MNHEY and CDR2 SMNVEV (reference sequence). CDR3 in DNA: TGTGCCAGCAGTTTAAGCTGGGGGGCAGGGGGCGCGAATGGCTACACCTTC. This sequence encodes CASSLSWGAGGANGYTF.

The gene calls are TRBV6-5 and TRBJ1-1; the D gene is possibly TRBD1 (5 bases). There are 14 residues in the CDR3. Germline lookup yields CDR1 MNHEY and CDR2 SVGAGI. V was cut by 7 bases and J by 2 bases, with 14 bases left in between. In DNA, the CDR3 is TGTGCCAGCATCCCTGGGACTCTTAACACTGAAGCTTTCTTT. Protein product: CASIPGTLNTEAFF.